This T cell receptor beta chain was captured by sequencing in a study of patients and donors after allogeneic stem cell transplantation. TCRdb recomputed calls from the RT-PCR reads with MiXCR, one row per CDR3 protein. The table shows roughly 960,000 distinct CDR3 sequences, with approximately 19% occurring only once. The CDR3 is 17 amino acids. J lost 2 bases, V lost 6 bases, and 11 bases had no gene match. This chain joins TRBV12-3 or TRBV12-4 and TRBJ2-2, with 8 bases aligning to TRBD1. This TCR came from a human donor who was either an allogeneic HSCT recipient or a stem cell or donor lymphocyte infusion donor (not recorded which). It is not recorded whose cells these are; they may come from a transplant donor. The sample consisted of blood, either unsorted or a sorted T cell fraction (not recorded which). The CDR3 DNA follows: TGTGCCAGCAGCCCCGCGGACAGGGCCCCAAACACCGGGGAGCTGTTTTTT. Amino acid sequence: CASSPADRAPNTGELFF.